Following are 8 T cell receptor beta chains from one sample sequenced in a study of CXCR3-negative and CXCR3-positive naive CD8 T cells. Study conclusions and caveats: Naive cells that were CXCR3-positive had more hydrophobic TRB CDR3s (compared with CXCR3-negative naive cells).

These receptors have no identified antigens. It was by 5' RACE with UMI labels that the TRB cDNA libraries were prepared. TCRdb derives one entry per CDR3 protein from the 5' RACE reads, leaving out DNA. The sample totals about 120,000 distinct CDR3 sequences. The sample consisted of naive CXCR3+ CD8+ T cells from blood. Subset given: CD45RO-CCR7+CD27+CD95- naive CD8+ T cells expressing CXCR3 (TNR3+). These receptors came from a human donor in good health. Some clones in this sample may be carry-over from other donors' samples.

This chain uses TRBV5-1 with TRBJ2-1; there is no DNA to check the TCRdb D call of TRBD2. Looked up from germline, CDR1 is SGHRS and CDR2 is YFSETQ. The CDR3 is 16 residues long. CDR3 protein: CASSLGAGNPNNEQFF.

The chain has TRBV3-1 and TRBJ2-7; with no DNA, the TCRdb D assignment of TRBD1 cannot be verified. CDR3 length equals 20 residues. Germline CDR1 LGHDT, CDR2 YNNKEL (reference sequence). This chain's CDR3 is CASSQGLTGGTRAPLYEQYF.

J is TRBJ2-1 and V is TRBV10-3; the TCRdb D gene call, TRBD1, has no DNA to confirm it. CDR1 is ENHRY, CDR2 SYGVKD, per germline. The CDR3 spans 15 residues. The CDR3 loop reads CAISLGAASYNEQFF.

This chain joins TRBV29-1 and TRBJ2-5; without DNA, the TCRdb call of TRBD2 cannot be checked. The germline V gene encodes CDR1 SQVTM and CDR2 ANQGSEA. The CDR3 totals 12 residues. CDR3 sequence: CSVVDGRGTQYF.

The rearrangement joins TRBV12-3 or TRBV12-4 to TRBJ2-5; no DNA is available, so the TRBD1 call from TCRdb remains unchecked. The CDR3 spans 14 residues. CDR3 protein: CASTVGGGEETQYF.

This sequence joins TRBV5-5 and TRBJ2-7; the D call of TRBD1 rests on TCRdb alone, since no DNA is present to check it. Germline CDR1 and CDR2: SGHKS and YYEKEE (reference sequence). This CDR3 has 16 amino acids. CDR3 region: CASSPWTGQGFYEQYF.

The chain uses TRBV28 and TRBJ2-7; TCRdb indicates TRBD1, and absent DNA this call remains unverified. The CDR3 consists of 15 residues. Germline-derived CDR1 and CDR2 are MDHEN and SYDVKM. CDR3 region: CASRPQGGNFYEQYF. Full variable domain (missing parts from reference TRBV28 and TRBJ2-7): DVKVTQSSRYLVKRTGEKVFLECVQDMDHENMFWYRQDPGLGLRLIYFSYDVKMKEKGDIPEGYSVSREKKERFSLILESASTNQTSMYLCASRPQGGNFYEQYFGPGTRLTVT.

V gene TRBV29-1 combines with J gene TRBJ2-7; TCRdb returns TRBD1, unconfirmable since there is no DNA. Germline V gene data show CDR1 as SQVTM and CDR2 as ANQGSEA. The CDR3 spans 14 residues. The CDR3: CSVELQGIEETQYF.